The 19 T cell receptor beta chains reported below all come from one sample, sequenced in a study of shared clonotypes between healthy human individuals (dated by TCRdb to the early 2020s). Library prep was done by the immunoSEQ multiplex PCR assay. As stored in TCRdb, this immuneACCESS dataset retains in-frame rearrangements with V and J assigned. A fraction of the clones does not appear; measured against another copy, unresolved V genes explain less than half of the discrepancy, and the remainder lacks a known reason. This sample is represented by roughly 660,000 clones; roughly 87% of them were singletons. The ten top clones hold about 33% of the sample. The material sequenced was memory CD8+ T cells from PBMCs. Explained via the paper, the cell subset or site label denotes: CD45RO+ cells pooled with CCR7-negative TemRA cells. The origin of the receptors is a young man in good health. Some clones in this sample may be carry-over from other donors' samples.

J is TRBJ2-7 and V is TRBV27; no definite D call. Trimming removed 4 bases at V and 4 bases at J, with 14 bases between. There are 14 residues in the CDR3. Germline CDR1 and CDR2: MNHEY and SMNVEV (reference sequence). The DNA of the CDR3 is TGTGCCAGCAGTTCTCTGCAGACACGGTACGAGCAGTACTTC. This gives the protein CASSSLQTRYEQYF.

CDR3 region: CASSFASGYLYEQYF. The CDR3 DNA is TGTGCCAGCAGCTTTGCTAGCGGTTACCTCTACGAGCAGTACTTC. The chain joins TRBV7-8 to TRBJ2-7, with 7 bases that match TRBD2. From germline, CDR1 is SGHVS and CDR2 FQNEAQ. V lost 3 bases, J lost 3 bases, and 8 bases stayed unmatched. CDR3 length: 15 residues. Based on the CDR3 plus reference TRBV7-8 and TRBJ2-7, the full variable domain is GAGVSQSPRYKVAKRGQDVALRCDPISGHVSLFWYQQALGQGPEFLTYFQNEAQLDKSGLPSDRFFAERPEGSVSTLKIQRTQQEDSAVYLCASSFASGYLYEQYFGPGTRLTVT.

This clone turned up a few times. The rearrangement uses TRBV5-4 and TRBJ1-1; TRBD1 agrees at 8 bases. CDR3 size: 14 residues. V lost 4 bases, J lost 11 bases, and 13 bases stayed unmatched. Germline V gene data show CDR1 as SGHNT and CDR2 as YYREEE (reference sequence). The CDR3 bases are TGTGCCAGCAGCCCTATTTCCGGGACAGGTGATGCTTTCTTT. Its translation: CASSPISGTGDAFF.

V usage is TRBV6-4 and J usage is TRBJ2-3, with 9 nucleotides matching TRBD2. V was clipped by 3 bases and J by 6 bases; unmatched bases: 4. CDR1 is MRHNA and CDR2 is SNTAGT in the germline V gene. CDR3 length equals 14 residues. This CDR3 reads CASSEAGGLDTQYF. The CDR3 nucleotides are TGTGCCAGCAGTGAGGCGGGAGGGCTGGATACGCAGTATTTT.

The V gene is TRBV7-9, the J gene TRBJ1-2; D unclear. This CDR3 comprises 17 residues. Per the germline V gene, CDR1 is SEHNR and CDR2 is FQNEAQ (reference sequence). Trimming took 5 bases from V and 2 from J, leaving 21 bases between them. The CDR3 sequence: CASSPKSLLGNNYGYTF. CDR3 DNA: TGTGCCAGCAGCCCAAAAAGTCTACTGGGTAACAACTATGGCTACACCTTC.

The rearrangement links TRBV6-5 to TRBJ2-1, with a possible D match to TRBD1 (6 bases). Trimming shortened V by 7 bases and J by 9 bases, and 16 bases separated the two germline ends. Germline assignment: CDR1 MNHEY and CDR2 SVGAGI. The CDR3 extends over 13 amino acids. CDR3: CASKRDILGEQFF. In DNA, the CDR3 is TGTGCCAGCAAACGGGACATTTTGGGTGAGCAGTTCTTC.

A remark on this clone: The limits of the CDR3 on the DNA are not certain, so only TCRdb's listed CDR3 is given. The chain is built from TRBV9 and TRBJ2-7. The CDR3 region is 15 residues in length, termini included. Germline CDR1 is SGDLS and CDR2 is YYNGEE. CDR3 sequence reads: CASSVAPGTEPPLYF.

The chain carries TRBV12-5 and TRBJ2-7; 9 bases fit TRBD2. Germline assignment: CDR1 LGHNT and CDR2 FRNRAP. The CDR3 is made up of 16 amino acids. V lost 3 bases and J lost 4; bases outside the gene matches: 10. The CDR3 coding sequence is TGTGCTAGTGGTTTCAAGGTGGCGGGAGGGGTTTACGAGCAGTACTTC. This sequence encodes CASGFKVAGGVYEQYF.

The chain employs TRBV15 and TRBJ1-2; no definite D call. The CDR3 extends over 13 amino acids. V was trimmed by 2 bases and J by 0 bases, leaving 4 bases between them. Germline lookup yields CDR1 LNHNV and CDR2 YYDKDF (reference sequence). The CDR3 is CATSRHANYGYTF. As DNA, the CDR3 is TGTGCCACCAGCAGACATGCTAACTATGGCTACACCTTC.

The chain's CDR3 is CASSVGESSGNTIYF. The DNA of the CDR3 is TGTGCCAGCAGCGTAGGAGAAAGCTCTGGAAACACCATATATTTT. The rearrangement links TRBV9 to TRBJ1-3; D remains unclear. V shed 0 bases and J shed 0 bases, with 7 bases lying between them. The V gene's germline CDR1 is SGDLS and CDR2 YYNGEE. The CDR3 extends over 15 amino acids.

The J gene is TRBJ2-7, the V gene TRBV27; the match to TRBD1 covers 9 bases. The ends lost 4 bases at V and 4 bases at J; junction bases unmatched: 11. The CDR3 sequence is 16 residues long. Germline V CDR1 and CDR2: MNHEY, SMNVEV (reference sequence). The CDR3 sequence is CASSSLRQGVKYEQYF. CDR3 in DNA: TGTGCCAGCAGTTCCCTAAGACAGGGGGTTAAATACGAGCAGTACTTC.

The V gene is TRBV2, the J gene TRBJ2-2; TRBD2 matches at 10 bases. The CDR3 extends over 17 amino acids. CDR1 is SNHLY and CDR2 is FYNNEI in the germline V gene. The V segment lost 5 bases and the J segment 4 bases; nucleotides outside the gene matches: 10. Written as DNA, the CDR3 is TGTGCCAGCAGTCCCCGCTCCCTAGCGGGGGCCACCGGGGAGCTGTTTTTT. Protein product: CASSPRSLAGATGELFF.

The rearrangement joins TRBV27 to TRBJ2-7; D ambiguous. Trimming left V 2 bases short and J 4 bases short, with 12 bases between. Germline V CDR1 and CDR2: MNHEY, SMNVEV (reference sequence). This CDR3 has 14 amino acids. CDR3 nucleotide sequence: TGTGCCAGCAGTTTAGGGCAGGTTGGATACGAGCAGTACTTC. Its translation: CASSLGQVGYEQYF.

V and J are TRBV14 and TRBJ2-2; the match to TRBD1 covers 7 bases. The V segment lost 1 base and the J segment 3 bases; nucleotides outside the gene matches: 8. The V gene's germline CDR1 is SGHDN and CDR2 FVKESK. The CDR3 totals 17 residues. The CDR3 spells CASSQVSGGVDTGELFF. The DNA of the CDR3 is TGTGCCAGCAGCCAAGTGTCAGGGGGTGTTGACACCGGGGAGCTGTTTTTT.

The V call is TRBV19, the J call TRBJ2-7; no clear D. The CDR3 is 15 amino acids. The V end lost 5 bases, the J end lost 0 bases, and 14 bases lay between the germline ends. The germline CDR1 and CDR2 sequences are LNHDA and SQIVND (reference sequence). The CDR3 DNA reads as TGTGCCAGTAGTGTAGGGTCCATTGCCTCCTACGAGCAGTACTTC. Amino acids: CASSVGSIASYEQYF.

The CDR3 DNA reads as TGTGCCAGCAGCTTGGTGTTCTCGTTCACAGATACGCAGTATTTT. It yields the protein CASSLVFSFTDTQYF. This sequence joins TRBV7-9 and TRBJ2-3, with D uncertain. The germline V gene has CDR1 SEHNR and CDR2 FQNEAQ (reference sequence). The V and J ends lost 3 bases and 2 bases respectively, with 12 bases between them. The CDR3 is 15 residues long.

J is TRBJ1-1 and V is TRBV19; a possible D gene is TRBD1 (5 bases). The germline V and J ends were trimmed by 3 bases and 0 bases, with 17 bases remaining between them. Germline V lookup: CDR1 LNHDA, CDR2 SQIVND (reference sequence). The length of the CDR3 is 17 residues. CDR3 coding DNA: TGTGCCAGTAGTATGGGCGGGGCCATAGGATTGAACACTGAAGCTTTCTTT. Translating it yields CASSMGGAIGLNTEAFF.

This chain uses TRBV25-1 with TRBJ2-2; 7 nucleotides line up with TRBD2. The CDR3 runs 16 residues. Germline V gene lookup returns CDR1 MGHDK and CDR2 SYGVNS. V lost 4 bases and J lost 8; bases outside the gene matches: 13. The CDR3 spells CASSGRGGSEEGELFF. The CDR3 nucleotides read TGTGCCAGCAGTGGAAGAGGCGGGAGTGAGGAGGGGGAGCTGTTTTTT.

The chain carries TRBV9 and TRBJ1-3; D might be TRBD1 (5 bases). V gave up 4 bases and J gave up 7 bases, with 15 bases separating them. This CDR3 spans 14 amino acids. CDR1 and CDR2 (germline): SGDLS, YYNGEE. DNA for the CDR3: TGTGCCAGCAGCCAGGGTGTTGTGTATAACACCATATATTTT. Residues: CASSQGVVYNTIYF.